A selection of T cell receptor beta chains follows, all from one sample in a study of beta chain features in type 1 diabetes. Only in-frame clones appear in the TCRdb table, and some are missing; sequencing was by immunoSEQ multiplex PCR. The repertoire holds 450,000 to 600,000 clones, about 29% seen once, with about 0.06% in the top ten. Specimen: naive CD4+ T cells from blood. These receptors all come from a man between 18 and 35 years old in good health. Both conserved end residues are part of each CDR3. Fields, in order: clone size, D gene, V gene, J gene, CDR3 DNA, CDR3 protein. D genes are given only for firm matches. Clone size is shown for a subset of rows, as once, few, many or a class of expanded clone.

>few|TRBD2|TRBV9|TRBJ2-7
TGTGCCAGCAGCGTAACGGGGGGATATCCCTACGAGCAGTACTTC
CASSVTGGYPYEQYF
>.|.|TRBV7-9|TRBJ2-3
TGTGCCAGCAGCTTAGCGCGCGAGGGGATTGATACGCAGTATTTT
CASSLAREGIDTQYF
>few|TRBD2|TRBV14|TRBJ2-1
TGTGCCAGCAGCCATCGGGCTAGCGGGAGGGCCTACAATGAGCAGTTCTTC
CASSHRASGRAYNEQFF
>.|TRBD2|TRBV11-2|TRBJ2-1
TGTGCCAGCAGCTTTAGCGGGAGGCCCTACAATGAGCAGTTCTTC
CASSFSGRPYNEQFF
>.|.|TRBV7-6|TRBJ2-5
TGTGCCAGCAGCTTAGCGCGCCAAGAGACCCAGTACTTC
CASSLARQETQYF
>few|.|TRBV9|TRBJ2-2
TGTGCCAGCAGCACCCTAGGTGTCACCGGGGAGCTGTTTTTT
CASSTLGVTGELFF
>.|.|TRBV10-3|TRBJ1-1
TGTGCCATCAGCCGTTACTCCGTCGGGGTGAACACTGAAGCTTTCTTT
CAISRYSVGVNTEAFF
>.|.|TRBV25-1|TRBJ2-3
TGTGCCAGCAGTGAAGGCCCGTCTACCGGCCCAGATACGCAGTATTTT
CASSEGPSTGPDTQYF
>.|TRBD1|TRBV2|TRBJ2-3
TGTGCCAGCAGTCGGGGACAGGGGGACACAGATACGCAGTATTTT
CASSRGQGDTDTQYF
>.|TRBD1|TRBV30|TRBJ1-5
TGTGCCTGGAGTGGACAGGGATTTCAGCCCCAGCATTTT
CAWSGQGFQPQHF
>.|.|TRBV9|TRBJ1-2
TGTGCCAGCAGCGTAGACCCCAGCCATGGCTACACCTTC
CASSVDPSHGYTF
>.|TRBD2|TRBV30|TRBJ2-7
TGTGCCTGGTATGGCCGACTAGCGGGAGGTATCTCCTACGAGCAGTACTTC
CAWYGRLAGGISYEQYF
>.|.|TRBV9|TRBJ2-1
TGTGCCAGCAGCGTAGGGGGAGGATACAATGAGCAGTTCTTC
CASSVGGGYNEQFF
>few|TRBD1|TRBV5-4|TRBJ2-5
TGTGCCAGCAGCCGTAGTCCGGACAGGGACCAAGAGACCCAGTACTTC
CASSRSPDRDQETQYF
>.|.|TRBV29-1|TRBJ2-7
TGCAGCGTTACCCTTGCCACACAGCGGTACTTC
CSVTLATQRYF
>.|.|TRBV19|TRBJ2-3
TGTGCCAGTACCTCAACGGGGGCTGATACGCAGTATTTT
CASTSTGADTQYF
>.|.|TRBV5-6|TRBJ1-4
TGTGCCAGCAGCTCGTTAACCGGGGCCGAAAAACTGTTTTTT
CASSSLTGAEKLFF
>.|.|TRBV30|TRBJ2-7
TGTGCCTGGAGTGTGGGACAACCAACTCAGGAGCAGTACTTC
CAWSVGQPTQEQYF
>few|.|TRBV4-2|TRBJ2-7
TGTGCCAGCAGCCCAGGGGGGGCGGAGTTCTACGAGCAGTACTTC
CASSPGGAEFYEQYF
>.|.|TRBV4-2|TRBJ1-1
TGTGCCAGCAGCCTAGAGGAGGCCAGAAAAAACACTGAAGCTTTCTTT
CASSLEEARKNTEAFF
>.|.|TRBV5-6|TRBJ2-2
TGTGCCAGCAGCTTATGGACAGCCACCGGGGAGCTGTTTTTT
CASSLWTATGELFF
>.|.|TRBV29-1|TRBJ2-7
TGCAGCGTCGCGACTACCTACGAGCAGTACTTC
CSVATTYEQYF
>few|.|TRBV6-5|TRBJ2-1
TGTGCCAGCAGTTACATGGCGGGGAGGAATGAGCAGTTCTTC
CASSYMAGRNEQFF
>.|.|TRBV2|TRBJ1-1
TGTGCCAGCAGTGAATTGTCAATCCGCGGAGGAAACACTGAAGCTTTCTTT
CASSELSIRGGNTEAFF
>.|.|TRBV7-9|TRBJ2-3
TGTGCCAGCAGCTACGGACAGTCAGATACGCAGTATTTT
CASSYGQSDTQYF
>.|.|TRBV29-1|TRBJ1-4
TGCAGCGTTGAAGAGCGTGCAACTAATGAAAAACTGTTTTTT
CSVEERATNEKLFF
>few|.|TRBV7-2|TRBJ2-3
TGTGCCAGCAGCTTAACGGGGGTTGCAGATACGCAGTATTTT
CASSLTGVADTQYF
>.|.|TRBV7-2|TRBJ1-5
TGTGCCAGCAGCTTAGCTATGGGGAGCAATCAGCCCCAGCATTTT
CASSLAMGSNQPQHF
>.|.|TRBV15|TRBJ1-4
TGTGCCACCAGCAGCAGGGAGCCAACTAATGAAAAACTGTTTTTT
CATSSREPTNEKLFF
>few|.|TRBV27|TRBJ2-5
TGTGCCAGCAGTCAGAACAGGGAGGAGACCCAGTACTTC
CASSQNREETQYF
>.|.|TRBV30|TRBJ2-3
TGTGCCTGGGGGGCTTTCACAGATACGCAGTATTTT
CAWGAFTDTQYF
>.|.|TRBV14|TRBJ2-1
TGTGCCAGCAGCCAAGATAGTTGGTATAATGAGCAGTTCTTC
CASSQDSWYNEQFF
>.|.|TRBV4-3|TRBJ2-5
TGCGCCAGCAGCCAAGATTTTCAAATGGAGACCCAGTACTTC
CASSQDFQMETQYF
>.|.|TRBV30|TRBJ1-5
TGTGCCTGGAGCGACCAGAGCAATCAGCCCCAGCATTTT
CAWSDQSNQPQHF
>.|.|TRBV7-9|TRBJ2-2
TGTGCCAACTCGAACAGGGAGAACACCGGGGAGCTGTTTTTT
CANSNRENTGELFF
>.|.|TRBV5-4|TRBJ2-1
TGTGCCAGCAGCTTCAATGGCGGTTCGAATGAGCAGTTCTTC
CASSFNGGSNEQFF